Only a few counts were recorded for the clone carrying this TCR beta chain. Its target is unknown. V gave up 4 bases and J gave up 7 bases; unmatched junction bases: 13. Germline assignment: CDR1 SGHRS and CDR2 YFSETQ. CDR3 length: 16 residues. This record comes from a study of blood T cells in healthy people across ages. Study overall: Per two T cells, template switching captured roughly one barcoded beta molecule.

Together with a sample-barcoded 5' primer, a J-beta primer mix was included in a second PCR lasting roughly 6 to 12 cycles. A 12-random-nucleotide template-switch adaptor tagged each cDNA molecule. One entry per CDR3 protein results from TCRdb running MiXCR on the 5' RACE reads. The sample carries some 1.4 million distinct CDR3 sequences, approximately 40% recorded once. Findings of the study overall: Older age went with lower TCR beta diversity per million T cells, in a roughly linear way.

The chain links TRBV5-1 to TRBJ2-3, with 9 bases that match TRBD1. The sequenced sample was blood. This clonotype was obtained from a woman between 18 and 30 years old in good health. The CDR3 is CASSPAGTGTGNTQYF. The DNA for the CDR3 is TGCGCCAGCAGCCCAGCCGGGACAGGGACCGGTAATACGCAGTATTTT.